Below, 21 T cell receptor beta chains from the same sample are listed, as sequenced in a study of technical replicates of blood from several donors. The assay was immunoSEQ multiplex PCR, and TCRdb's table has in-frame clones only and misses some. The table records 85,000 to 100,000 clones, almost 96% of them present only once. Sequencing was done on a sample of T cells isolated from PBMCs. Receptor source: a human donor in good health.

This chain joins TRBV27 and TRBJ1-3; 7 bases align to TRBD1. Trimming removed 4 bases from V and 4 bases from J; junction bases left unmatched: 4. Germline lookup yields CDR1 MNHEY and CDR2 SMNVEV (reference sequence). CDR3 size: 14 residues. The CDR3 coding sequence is TGTGCCAGCAGTTCCGGGACAGAAGGAAACACCATATATTTT. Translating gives CASSSGTEGNTIYF.

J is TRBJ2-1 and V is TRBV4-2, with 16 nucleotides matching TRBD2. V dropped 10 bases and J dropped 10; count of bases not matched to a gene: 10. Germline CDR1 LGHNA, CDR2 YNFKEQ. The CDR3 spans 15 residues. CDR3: CATLSGLAGGNEQFF. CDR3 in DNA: TGTGCCACCCTTTCGGGACTAGCGGGGGGGAACGAGCAGTTCTTC.

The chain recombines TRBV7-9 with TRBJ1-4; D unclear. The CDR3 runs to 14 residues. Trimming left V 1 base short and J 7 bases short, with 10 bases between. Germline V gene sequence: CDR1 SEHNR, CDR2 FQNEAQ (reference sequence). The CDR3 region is CASSLGEGAEKLFF. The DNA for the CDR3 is TGTGCCAGCAGCTTAGGGGAGGGCGCTGAAAAACTGTTTTTT.

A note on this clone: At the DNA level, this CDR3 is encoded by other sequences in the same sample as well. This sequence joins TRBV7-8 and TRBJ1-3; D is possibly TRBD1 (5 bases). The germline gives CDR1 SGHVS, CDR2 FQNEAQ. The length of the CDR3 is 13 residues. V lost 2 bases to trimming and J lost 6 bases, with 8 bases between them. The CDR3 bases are TGTGCCAGCAGCTTATTCAGGGAAAACACCATATATTTT. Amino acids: CASSLFRENTIYF.

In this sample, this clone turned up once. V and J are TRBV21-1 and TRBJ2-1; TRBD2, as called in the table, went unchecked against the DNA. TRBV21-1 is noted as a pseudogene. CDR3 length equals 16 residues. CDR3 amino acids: CASSKARRGGGNEQFF. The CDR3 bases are TGTGCCAGCAGCAAAGCGCGGCGCGGGGGGGGCAATGAGCAGTTCTTC.

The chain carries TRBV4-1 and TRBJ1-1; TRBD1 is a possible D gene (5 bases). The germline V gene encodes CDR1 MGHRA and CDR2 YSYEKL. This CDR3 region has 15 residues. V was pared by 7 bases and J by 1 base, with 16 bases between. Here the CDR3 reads CASNRGHGENTEAFF. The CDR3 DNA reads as TGCGCCAGCAACCGTGGACACGGCGAGAACACTGAAGCTTTCTTT.

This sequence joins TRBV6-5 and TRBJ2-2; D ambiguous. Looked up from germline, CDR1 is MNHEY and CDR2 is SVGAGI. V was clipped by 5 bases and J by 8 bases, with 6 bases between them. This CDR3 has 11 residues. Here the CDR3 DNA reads TGTGCCAGCAGTGCAGTAGGGGAGCTGTTTTTT. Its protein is CASSAVGELFF.

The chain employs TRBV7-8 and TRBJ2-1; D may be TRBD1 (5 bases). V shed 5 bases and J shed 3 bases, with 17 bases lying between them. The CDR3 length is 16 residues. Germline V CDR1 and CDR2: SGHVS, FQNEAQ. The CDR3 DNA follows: TGTGCCAGCAGCCGAGCGATATGGACAAGCTACAATGAGCAGTTCTTC. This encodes CASSRAIWTSYNEQFF.

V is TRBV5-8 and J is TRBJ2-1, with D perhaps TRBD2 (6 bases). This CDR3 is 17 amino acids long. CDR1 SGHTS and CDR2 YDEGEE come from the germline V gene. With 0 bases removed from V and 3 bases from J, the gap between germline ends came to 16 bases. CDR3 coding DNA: TGTGCCAGCAGCTTGGCCCGATCCTCCGGGGGCTACAATGAGCAGTTCTTC. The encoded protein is CASSLARSSGGYNEQFF.

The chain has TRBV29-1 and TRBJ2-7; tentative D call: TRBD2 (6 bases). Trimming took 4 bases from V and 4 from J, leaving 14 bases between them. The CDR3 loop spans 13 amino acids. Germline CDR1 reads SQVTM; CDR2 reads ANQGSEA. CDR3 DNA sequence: TGCAGCGTTGGAGGGAGGTATGAGTACGAGCAGTACTTC. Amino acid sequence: CSVGGRYEYEQYF.

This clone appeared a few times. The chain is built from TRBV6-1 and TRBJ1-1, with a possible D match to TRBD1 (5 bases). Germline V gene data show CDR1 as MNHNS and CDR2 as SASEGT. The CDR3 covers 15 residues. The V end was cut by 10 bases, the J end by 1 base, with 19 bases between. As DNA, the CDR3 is TGTGCCATATCGAACAGGAACTTACAGAACACTGAAGCTTTCTTT. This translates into CAISNRNLQNTEAFF.

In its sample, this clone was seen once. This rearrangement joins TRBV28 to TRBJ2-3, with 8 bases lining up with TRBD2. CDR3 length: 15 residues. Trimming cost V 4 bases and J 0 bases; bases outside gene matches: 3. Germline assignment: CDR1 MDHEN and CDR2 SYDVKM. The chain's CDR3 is CASSSPGGSTDTQYF. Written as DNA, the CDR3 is TGTGCCAGCAGTTCCCCGGGGGGGAGCACAGATACGCAGTATTTT.

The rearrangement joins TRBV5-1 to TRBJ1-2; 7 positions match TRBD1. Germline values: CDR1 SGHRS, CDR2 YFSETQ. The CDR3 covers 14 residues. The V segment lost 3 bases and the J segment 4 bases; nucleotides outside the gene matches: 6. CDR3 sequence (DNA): TGCGCCAGCAGCTCGTCAGGGGGGAGCTATGGCTACACCTTC. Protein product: CASSSSGGSYGYTF. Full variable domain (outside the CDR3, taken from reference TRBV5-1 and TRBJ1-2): KAGVTQTPRYLIKTRGQQVTLSCSPISGHRSVSWYQQTPGQGLQFLFEYFSETQRNKGNFPGRFSGRQFSNSRSEMNVSTLELGDSALYLCASSSSGGSYGYTFGSGTRLTVV.

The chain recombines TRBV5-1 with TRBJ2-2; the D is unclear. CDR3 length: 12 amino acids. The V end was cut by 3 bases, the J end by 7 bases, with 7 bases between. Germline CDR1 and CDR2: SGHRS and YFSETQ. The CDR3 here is CASSSQHGELFF. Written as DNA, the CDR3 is TGCGCCAGCAGCTCCCAACACGGGGAGCTGTTTTTT.

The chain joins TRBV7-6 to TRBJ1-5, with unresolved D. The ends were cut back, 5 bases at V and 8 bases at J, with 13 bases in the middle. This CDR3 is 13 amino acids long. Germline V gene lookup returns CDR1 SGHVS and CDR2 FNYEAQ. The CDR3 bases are TGTGCCAGCAGCCCTGGGCCAGTTGAGCCCCAGCATTTT. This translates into CASSPGPVEPQHF.

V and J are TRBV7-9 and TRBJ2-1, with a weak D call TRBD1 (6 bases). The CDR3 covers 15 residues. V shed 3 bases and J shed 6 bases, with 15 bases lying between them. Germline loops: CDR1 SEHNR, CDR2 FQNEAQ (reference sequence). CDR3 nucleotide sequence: TGTGCCAGCAGCTTTTCCGACAGGAGAAGCAATGAGCAGTTCTTC. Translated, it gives CASSFSDRRSNEQFF.

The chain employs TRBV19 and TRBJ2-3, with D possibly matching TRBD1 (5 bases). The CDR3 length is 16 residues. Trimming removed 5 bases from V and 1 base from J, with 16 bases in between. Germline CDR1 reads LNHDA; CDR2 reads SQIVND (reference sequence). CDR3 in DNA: TGTGCCAGTAGTGCCTACCAGGGAATGGGCACAGATACGCAGTATTTT. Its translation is CASSAYQGMGTDTQYF.

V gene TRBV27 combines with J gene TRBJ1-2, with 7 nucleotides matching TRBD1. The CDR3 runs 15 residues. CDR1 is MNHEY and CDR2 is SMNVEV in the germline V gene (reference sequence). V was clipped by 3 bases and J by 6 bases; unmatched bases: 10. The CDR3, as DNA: TGTGCCAGCAGTTTTCGTGCAGGGGGTAGTGATGGCTACACCTTC. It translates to CASSFRAGGSDGYTF.

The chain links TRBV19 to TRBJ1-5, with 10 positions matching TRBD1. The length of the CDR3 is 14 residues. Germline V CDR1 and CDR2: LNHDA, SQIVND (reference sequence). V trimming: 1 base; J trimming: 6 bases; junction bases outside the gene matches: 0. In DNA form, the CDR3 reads TGTGCCAGTAGTATAGGGACAGGGGGTCAGCCCCAGCATTTT. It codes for CASSIGTGGQPQHF.

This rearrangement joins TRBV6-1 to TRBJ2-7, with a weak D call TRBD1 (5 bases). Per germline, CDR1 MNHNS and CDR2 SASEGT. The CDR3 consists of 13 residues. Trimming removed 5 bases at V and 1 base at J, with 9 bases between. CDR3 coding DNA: TGTGCCAGCAGTAACCGACAGTCCTACGAGCAGTACTTC. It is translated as CASSNRQSYEQYF.

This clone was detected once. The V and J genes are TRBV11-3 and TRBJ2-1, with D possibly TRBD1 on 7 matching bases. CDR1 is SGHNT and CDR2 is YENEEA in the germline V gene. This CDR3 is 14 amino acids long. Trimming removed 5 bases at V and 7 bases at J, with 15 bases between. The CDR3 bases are TGTGCCAGCAGCCCCCGACAGGGAGGAAATGAGCAGTTCTTC. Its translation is CASSPRQGGNEQFF.